The 29 T cell receptor beta chains below come from one sample, sequenced in a study of T cell repertoires in cytomegalovirus infection (dated 2019 in TCRdb). Their recognized antigens are unknown. The reads were generated on an Illumina HiSeq 1500. TCRdb handled the public reads itself, with Q25 trimming in fastp and clone calling in MiXCR, and kept productive beta chains. CDR3 protein sequences are deduplicated, and each keeps its most common genes and DNA. Across this sample there are just over 450,000 distinct CDR3 sequences, with about 44% seen only once. The ten top clones hold roughly two fifths of the sample. Reading the label with the study, this specimen's treatment or condition is: in vitro stimulation with specific CMV peptide epitopes to enrich CMV-specific T cells. The source material was cultured PBMCs, sampled from culture after CMV antigen stimulation. The source is a human donor in good health (CMV status not recorded). Some clones in this sample may be carry-over from other donors' samples.

This clonotype was counted only a few times. The chain recombines TRBV12-5 with TRBJ1-1; D not resolved. V dropped 2 bases and J dropped 6 bases, with 10 bases sitting between them. The length of the CDR3 is 13 residues. CDR1 and CDR2 from the germline V gene are LGHNT and FRNRAP. The CDR3 DNA reads TGTGCTAGTGGTTTGAGTGGAAGCGCTGAAGCTTTCTTT. This translates into CASGLSGSAEAFF.

This clonotype was seen a handful of times. The chain links TRBV7-2 to TRBJ1-1, with D perhaps TRBD1 (6 bases). The V and J ends lost 2 bases and 9 bases respectively, with 10 bases between them. Looked up from germline, CDR1 is SGHTA and CDR2 is FQGNSA. The CDR3 runs to 12 residues. CDR3 amino acids: CASSLRQGKAFF. CDR3 DNA sequence: TGTGCCAGCAGCTTACGGCAGGGGAAAGCTTTCTTT.

The chain has TRBV29-1 and TRBJ2-3; 7 nucleotides match TRBD1. Trimming removed 4 bases from V and 3 bases from J; junction bases left unmatched: 7. CDR1 is SQVTM, CDR2 ANQGSEA, per germline. The CDR3 runs 14 residues. The CDR3 DNA reads as TGCAGCGTTGGGGGGACAGCGATTACAGATACGCAGTATTTT. Its translation is CSVGGTAITDTQYF.

The chain has TRBV4-2 and TRBJ2-3; D call uncertain. This CDR3 has 17 residues. The V end was cut by 3 bases, the J end by 2 bases, with 18 bases between. Germline assignment: CDR1 LGHNA and CDR2 YNFKEQ. The CDR3 bases are TGTGCCAGCAGCCAGGGATTGGCGGCAGTACTCACAGATACGCAGTATTTT. Protein product: CASSQGLAAVLTDTQYF.

This clonotype came up many times. The genes are TRBV7-2 and TRBJ2-7, with D possibly being TRBD1 (5 bases). The CDR3 totals 14 residues. Germline loops: CDR1 SGHTA, CDR2 FQGNSA. The V end was cut by 1 base, the J end by 5 bases, with 12 bases between. CDR3: CASSLGQGGDEQYF. In DNA, the CDR3 is TGTGCCAGCAGCTTAGGGCAGGGTGGCGACGAGCAGTACTTC.

V is TRBV19 and J is TRBJ1-2; D is ambiguous. Trimming took off 3 bases at V and 8 bases at J, with 16 bases between the two ends. From germline, CDR1 is LNHDA and CDR2 SQIVND (reference sequence). CDR3 size: 14 residues. In nucleotides, the CDR3 is TGTGCCAGTAGTATTGACCCCCAGTCGGGCGGCTACACCTTC. Translating gives CASSIDPQSGGYTF. Complete variable domain (other parts from reference TRBV19 and TRBJ1-2): DGGITQSPKYLFRKEGQNVTLSCEQNLNHDAMYWYRQDPGQGLRLIYYSQIVNDFQKGDIAEGYSVSREKKESFPLTVTSAQKNPTAFYLCASSIDPQSGGYTFGSGTRLTVV.

The chain recombines TRBV7-6 with TRBJ2-7; 11 bases align to TRBD1. J was trimmed by 6 bases and V by 8 bases; bases with no gene match: 6. This CDR3 region has 13 residues. CDR1 and CDR2 from the germline V gene are SGHVS and FNYEAQ. The CDR3 bases are TGTGCCAGCGGAGACGGGACAGGGGGCGAGCAGTACTTC. Translation gives CASGDGTGGEQYF. Filled out from reference TRBV7-6 and TRBJ2-7, the complete variable domain reads GAGVSQSPRYKVTKRGQDVALRCDPISGHVSLYWYRQALGQGPEFLTYFNYEAQQDKSGLPNDRFSAERPEGSISTLTIQRTEQRDSAMYRCASGDGTGGEQYFGPGTRLTVT.

Only a few counts were recorded for this clonotype. This chain uses TRBV5-6 with TRBJ2-7, with a tentative D call TRBD1 (6 bases). V lost 3 bases to trimming and J lost 3 bases, with 13 bases between them. Germline V gene lookup returns CDR1 SGHDT and CDR2 YYEEEE. The CDR3 is 14 amino acids. The CDR3 DNA follows: TGTGCCAGCAGCTGGGACACAAGTAACTACGAGCAGTACTTC. Its translation: CASSWDTSNYEQYF.

The chain employs TRBV20-1 and TRBJ1-1, with unresolved D. This CDR3 is 12 amino acids long. Germline V lookup: CDR1 DFQATT, CDR2 SNEGSKA (reference sequence). V was clipped by 6 bases and J by 12 bases, with 20 bases between them. The CDR3 is CSARRDVRESFF. The CDR3 nucleotides are TGCAGTGCCCGGCGCGACGTTCGGGAGTCTTTCTTT.

This clonotype has just a few counts. The chain combines TRBV7-6 with TRBJ2-1, with 11 bases fitting TRBD2. In germline, CDR1 is SGHVS, CDR2 FNYEAQ. Trimming cost V 6 bases and J 5 bases; bases outside gene matches: 12. The CDR3 sequence is 17 residues long. CDR3 sequence: CASSSNPSGRFHNEQFF. The CDR3, as DNA: TGTGCCAGCAGTTCAAACCCTAGCGGGAGGTTCCACAATGAGCAGTTCTTC. The full variable domain, completed using reference TRBV7-6 and TRBJ2-1, is GAGVSQSPRYKVTKRGQDVALRCDPISGHVSLYWYRQALGQGPEFLTYFNYEAQQDKSGLPNDRFSAERPEGSISTLTIQRTEQRDSAMYRCASSSNPSGRFHNEQFFGPGTRLTVL.

The chain recombines TRBV19 with TRBJ1-5; D uncertain. Germline V gene lookup returns CDR1 LNHDA and CDR2 SQIVND (reference sequence). The CDR3 totals 15 residues. V lost 7 bases to trimming and J lost 9 bases, with 22 bases between them. For the CDR3, the DNA is TGTGCCAGTACCCCTCCGACGGACGTGGGGAGGCCCCAGCATTTT. Translated: CASTPPTDVGRPQHF.

This chain joins TRBV4-3 and TRBJ2-1; 7 bases are a match to TRBD1. The germline V gene has CDR1 LGHNA and CDR2 YSLEER. V dropped 5 bases and J dropped 6; count of bases not matched to a gene: 7. The CDR3 has 14 amino acids. CDR3 DNA: TGCGCCAGCAGCATTGTACAGGGGAGCAATGAGCAGTTCTTC. This gives the protein CASSIVQGSNEQFF.

In its sample, this clonotype was seen once. The genes are TRBV20-1 and TRBJ2-5; maybe TRBD2 (7 bases). The V end was cut by 0 bases, the J end by 3 bases, with 11 bases between. Germline V gene lookup returns CDR1 DFQATT and CDR2 SNEGSKA (reference sequence). The CDR3 runs 14 residues. In nucleotides, the CDR3 is TGCAGTGCTAGAGAGGGGGGGCCGAAAGAGACCCAGTACTTC. This encodes CSAREGGPKETQYF.

There are a few counts of this clonotype. The chain recombines TRBV7-9 with TRBJ2-3, with D possibly being TRBD1 or TRBD2 (6 bases each). Trimming shortened V by 6 bases and J by 5 bases, and 12 bases separated the two germline ends. Per germline, CDR1 SEHNR and CDR2 FQNEAQ (reference sequence). This CDR3 spans 13 amino acids. In DNA form, the CDR3 reads TGTGCCAGCAGTGCCCGGGGGCAAGATACGCAGTATTTT. Amino acid sequence: CASSARGQDTQYF.

This chain joins TRBV19 and TRBJ2-2; D is uncertain. The V gene lost 4 bases and the J gene lost 2 bases, with 8 bases spanning the gap. This CDR3 region has 14 residues. The germline V gene encodes CDR1 LNHDA and CDR2 SQIVND (reference sequence). This CDR3 reads CASSRLGNTGELFF. In nucleotides, the CDR3 is TGTGCCAGTAGTAGGCTGGGTAACACCGGGGAGCTGTTTTTT.

This rearrangement joins TRBV20-1 to TRBJ2-3, with no clear D. The CDR3 is made up of 13 amino acids. Trimming removed 3 bases at V and 4 bases at J, with 11 bases between. Germline values: CDR1 DFQATT, CDR2 SNEGSKA (reference sequence). This CDR3 is CSASAAWPDTQYF. The DNA of the CDR3 is TGCAGTGCTAGCGCAGCCTGGCCAGATACGCAGTATTTT.

V usage is TRBV27 and J usage is TRBJ2-3, with 11 bases fitting TRBD2. Germline V lookup: CDR1 MNHEY, CDR2 SMNVEV (reference sequence). Trimming took 0 bases from V and 4 from J; bases not matched to a gene: 6. The CDR3 has 17 amino acids. This CDR3 is CASSLSSGRARADTQYF. CDR3 coding DNA: TGTGCCAGCAGTTTATCTAGCGGGAGGGCCCGGGCAGATACGCAGTATTTT.

The chain employs TRBV11-2 and TRBJ1-4, with TRBD1 identical over 7 bases. The CDR3 runs 14 residues. The junction had 4 bases not matched to a gene; V was cut back by 4 bases and J by 5 bases. Germline V gene data show CDR1 as SGHAT and CDR2 as FQNNGV. CDR3 coding DNA: TGTGCCAGCAGCTCGGACAGGTGGAATGAAAAACTGTTTTTT. Protein sequence: CASSSDRWNEKLFF.

This clonotype was detected only a few times. The chain employs TRBV7-8 and TRBJ2-7; 8 nucleotides agree with TRBD1. Trimming at V came to 3 bases and at J to 0 bases, leaving 13 bases not matched to a gene. Germline lookup yields CDR1 SGHVS and CDR2 FQNEAQ. The CDR3 extends over 18 amino acids. As DNA, the CDR3 is TGTGCCAGCAGCTTGGGTATCATAGACAGGGGATCCTCCTACGAGCAGTACTTC. Its translation is CASSLGIIDRGSSYEQYF.

This clonotype turned up a few times. V usage is TRBV7-8 and J usage is TRBJ2-3, with a possible D match to TRBD2 (6 bases). The ends were cut back, 5 bases at V and 4 bases at J, with 28 bases in the middle. This CDR3 contains 19 residues. CDR1 SGHVS and CDR2 FQNEAQ come from the germline V gene. CDR3 protein: CASSAYRTGGALVADTQYF. The CDR3 nucleotides read TGTGCCAGCAGCGCCTATAGGACTGGCGGGGCATTAGTCGCAGATACGCAGTATTTT.

This clonotype was seen a handful of times. The V call is TRBV23-1, the J call TRBJ2-7; a weak D match, TRBD1 (6 bases). TRBV23-1 carries the ORF label, with uncertain function. Deletions cut 3 bases from V and 5 bases from J, with 23 bases between. The CDR3 sequence is 17 residues long. The CDR3 nucleotides are TGCGCCAGCAGTCACCAGACGGACAGTTTTCTTTTTGACGAGCAGTACTTC. Protein product: CASSHQTDSFLFDEQYF.

The V and J genes are TRBV6-2 or TRBV6-3 and TRBJ2-1; 10 positions agree with TRBD2. V lost 2 bases and J lost 10; bases outside the gene matches: 11. This CDR3 spans 16 amino acids. The V gene's germline CDR1 is MNHEY and CDR2 SVGEGT. Here the CDR3 reads CASSYLGLAGDGEQFF. The CDR3 region has the DNA TGTGCCAGCAGTTACCTTGGGCTAGCGGGAGACGGGGAGCAGTTCTTC.

The chain carries TRBV28 and TRBJ2-7, with a possible D match to TRBD2 (6 bases). Trimming pared 1 base from V and 7 bases from J, leaving 20 bases between. The germline V gene encodes CDR1 MDHEN and CDR2 SYDVKM. The CDR3 totals 16 residues. CDR3: CASSLLLGGESGEQYF. The CDR3 bases are TGTGCCAGCAGTTTATTGCTTGGCGGGGAGAGTGGGGAGCAGTACTTC.

This clonotype was observed a handful of times. This rearrangement joins TRBV11-2 to TRBJ1-6, with D possibly matching TRBD1 (5 bases). The germline V gene encodes CDR1 SGHAT and CDR2 FQNNGV. V was trimmed by 7 bases and J by 8 bases, leaving 12 bases between them. The CDR3 contains 13 residues. The chain's CDR3 is CASTLWGDSPLHF. The CDR3 DNA reads as TGTGCCAGCACCCTATGGGGGGATTCACCCCTCCACTTT.

V is TRBV7-2 and J is TRBJ2-1; D might be TRBD2 (5 bases). The CDR3 runs 15 residues. The ends were cut back, 5 bases at V and 6 bases at J, with 17 bases in the middle. Per germline, CDR1 SGHTA and CDR2 FQGNSA. CDR3 region: CASSPLTSFGNEQFF. The CDR3 coding sequence is TGTGCCAGCAGCCCCCTAACTAGTTTCGGCAATGAGCAGTTCTTC.

This clonotype was detected only a few times. V and J are TRBV10-3 and TRBJ2-7, with TRBD1 matching 8 bases. Germline CDR1 and CDR2: ENHRY and SYGVKD. The CDR3 is 15 amino acids. V shed 3 bases, J shed 1 base, and the junction held 5 bases outside the gene matches. CDR3 region: CAISDPDRESYEQYF. Written as DNA, the CDR3 is TGTGCCATCAGTGACCCGGACAGGGAGTCCTACGAGCAGTACTTC.

The chain employs TRBV6-2 or TRBV6-3 and TRBJ2-3; a weak D match, TRBD2 (5 bases). Germline-derived CDR1 and CDR2 are MNHEY and SVGEGT. Trimming removed 6 bases at V and 4 bases at J, with 11 bases between. CDR3 length: 13 amino acids. In DNA form, the CDR3 reads TGTGCCAGCAGCCGGGCGGGCGCAGATACGCAGTATTTT. It is translated as CASSRAGADTQYF.

On this clonotype: A junction boundary mismatches the germline segment, possibly from a read error. The CDR3 sequence is CASSLRTGANGYTF. The CDR3 DNA reads as TGTGCCAGCTCACTGAGGACAGGGGCGAATGGGTACACCTTC. The V call is TRBV18, the J call TRBJ1-2; 9 bases line up with TRBD1. The CDR3 has 14 residues. Germline CDR1 is KGHSH and CDR2 is LQKENI.

This clonotype appeared many times. The gene calls are TRBV7-8 and TRBJ2-7; 12 nucleotides match TRBD1. Losses at the gene ends were 5 bases for V and 0 bases for J; bases not matched to a gene: 5. CDR3 length: 16 residues. Germline V gives CDR1 SGHVS, CDR2 FQNEAQ. The CDR3 region has the DNA TGTGCCAGCAGCACCACGGGACAGGGGGCCTCCTACGAGCAGTACTTC. Encoded protein: CASSTTGQGASYEQYF.